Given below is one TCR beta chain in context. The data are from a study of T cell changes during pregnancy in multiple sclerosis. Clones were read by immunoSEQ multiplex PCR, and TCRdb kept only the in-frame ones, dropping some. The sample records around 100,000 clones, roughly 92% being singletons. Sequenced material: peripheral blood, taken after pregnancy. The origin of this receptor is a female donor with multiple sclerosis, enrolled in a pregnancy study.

The CDR3 loop reads CASSLVVGRITEAFF. CDR3 sequence (DNA): TGCGCCAGCAGCTTGGTCGTGGGGCGCATCACTGAAGCTTTCTTT. The J gene is TRBJ1-1, the V gene TRBV5-1; weak D call: TRBD1 (5 bases). Germline CDR1 reads SGHRS; CDR2 reads YFSETQ. The CDR3 covers 15 residues. Trimming cost V 0 bases and J 4 bases, with 13 bases left between them.